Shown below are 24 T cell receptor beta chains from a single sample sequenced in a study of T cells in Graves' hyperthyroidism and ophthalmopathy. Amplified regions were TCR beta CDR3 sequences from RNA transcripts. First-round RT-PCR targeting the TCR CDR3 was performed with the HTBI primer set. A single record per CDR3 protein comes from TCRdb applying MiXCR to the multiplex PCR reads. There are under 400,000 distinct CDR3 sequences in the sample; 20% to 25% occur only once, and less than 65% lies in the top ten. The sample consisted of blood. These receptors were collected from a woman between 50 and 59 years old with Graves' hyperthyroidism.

The CDR3 here is CASSEEGRGARNIQYF. CDR3 nucleotides: TGTGCCAGCAGTGAAGAGGGGCGGGGGGCGAGGAACATTCAGTACTTC. The chain has TRBV6-1 and TRBJ2-4, with 8 bases identical to TRBD2. The trim removed 1 base at V and 7 bases at J, leaving 9 bases unmatched. There are 16 residues in the CDR3. Germline V gives CDR1 MNHNS, CDR2 SASEGT.

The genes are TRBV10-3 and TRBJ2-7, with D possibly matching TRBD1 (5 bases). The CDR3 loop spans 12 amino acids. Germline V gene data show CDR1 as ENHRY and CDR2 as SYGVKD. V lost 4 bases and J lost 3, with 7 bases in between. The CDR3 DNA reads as TGTGCCATCAGTGCTGACAGCTACGAGCAGTACTTC. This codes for CAISADSYEQYF.

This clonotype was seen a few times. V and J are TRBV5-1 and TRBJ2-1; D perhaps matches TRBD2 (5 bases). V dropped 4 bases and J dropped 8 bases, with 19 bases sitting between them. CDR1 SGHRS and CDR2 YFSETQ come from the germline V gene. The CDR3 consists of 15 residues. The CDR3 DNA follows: TGCGCCAGCAGCCCCGGACTGCCTACCTTTGATGAGCAGTTCTTC. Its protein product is CASSPGLPTFDEQFF.

CDR3 DNA sequence: TGTGCCAGCAGTTTAGCCCTAGCGGGAGGTCGCCGCGATACGCAGTATTTT. Residues: CASSLALAGGRRDTQYF. The rearrangement links TRBV12-3 or TRBV12-4 to TRBJ2-3, with 11 bases fitting TRBD2. The V gene end was trimmed by 0 bases and the J gene end by 6 bases; junction bases not matched to a gene: 8. The CDR3 consists of 17 residues.

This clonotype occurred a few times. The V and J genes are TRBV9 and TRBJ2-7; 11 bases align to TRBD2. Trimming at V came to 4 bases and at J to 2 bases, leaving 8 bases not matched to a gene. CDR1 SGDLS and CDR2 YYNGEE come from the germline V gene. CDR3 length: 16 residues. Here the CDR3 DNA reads TGTGCCAGCAGCCCCCAGGGGACTAGCGGTACCTACGAGCAGTACTTC. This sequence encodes CASSPQGTSGTYEQYF.

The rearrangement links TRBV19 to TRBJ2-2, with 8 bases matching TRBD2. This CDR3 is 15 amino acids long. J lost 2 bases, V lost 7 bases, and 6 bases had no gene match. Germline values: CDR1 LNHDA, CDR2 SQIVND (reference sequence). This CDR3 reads CASMEGLVNTGELFF. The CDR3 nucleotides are TGTGCCAGTATGGAGGGACTAGTAAACACCGGGGAGCTGTTTTTT.

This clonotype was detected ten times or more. The CDR3 is CAIRAVPDRGYNEQFF. In DNA form, the CDR3 reads TGTGCCATCAGAGCAGTTCCGGACAGGGGCTACAATGAGCAGTTCTTC. The chain employs TRBV10-3 and TRBJ2-1; TRBD1 matches 9 bases. After removal of 6 bases from V and 3 bases from J, the junction contained 9 bases not matched to a gene. The CDR3 totals 16 residues. Germline loops: CDR1 ENHRY, CDR2 SYGVKD.

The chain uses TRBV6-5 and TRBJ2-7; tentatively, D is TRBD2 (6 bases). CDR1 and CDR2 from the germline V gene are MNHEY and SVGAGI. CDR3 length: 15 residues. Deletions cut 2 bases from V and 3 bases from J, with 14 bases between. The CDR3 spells CASSYASGVLYEQYF. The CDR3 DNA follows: TGTGCCAGCAGTTACGCGTCGGGGGTTCTCTACGAGCAGTACTTC.

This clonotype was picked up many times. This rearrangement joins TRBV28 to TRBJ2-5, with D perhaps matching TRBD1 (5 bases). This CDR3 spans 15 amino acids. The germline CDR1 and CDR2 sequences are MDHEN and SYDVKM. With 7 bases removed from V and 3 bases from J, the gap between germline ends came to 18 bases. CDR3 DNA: TGTGCCAGCAATGAACAGGTCCTGGGAAAAGAGACCCAGTACTTC. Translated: CASNEQVLGKETQYF.

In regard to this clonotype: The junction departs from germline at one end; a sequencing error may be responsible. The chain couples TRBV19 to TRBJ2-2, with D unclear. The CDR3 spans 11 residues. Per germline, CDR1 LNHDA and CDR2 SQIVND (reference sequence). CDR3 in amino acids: CASSATAELFF. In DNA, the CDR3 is TGTGCCAGTAGTGCCACCGCGGAGCTGTTTTTT.

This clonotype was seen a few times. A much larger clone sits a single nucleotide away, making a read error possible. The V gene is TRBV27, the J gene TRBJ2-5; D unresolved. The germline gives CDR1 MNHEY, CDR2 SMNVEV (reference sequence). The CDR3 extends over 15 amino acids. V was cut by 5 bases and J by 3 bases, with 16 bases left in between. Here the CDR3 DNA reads TGTGCCAGCAGTCCAACTCTAGAGTTCAAAGAGACCCAGTACTTC. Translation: CASSPTLEFKETQYF.

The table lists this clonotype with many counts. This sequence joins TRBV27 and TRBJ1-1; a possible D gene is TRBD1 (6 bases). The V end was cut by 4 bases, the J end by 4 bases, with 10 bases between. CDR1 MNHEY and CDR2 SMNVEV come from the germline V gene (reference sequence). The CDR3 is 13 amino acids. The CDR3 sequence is CASSSTGTTEAFF. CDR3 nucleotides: TGTGCCAGCAGTTCAACAGGGACCACTGAAGCTTTCTTT.

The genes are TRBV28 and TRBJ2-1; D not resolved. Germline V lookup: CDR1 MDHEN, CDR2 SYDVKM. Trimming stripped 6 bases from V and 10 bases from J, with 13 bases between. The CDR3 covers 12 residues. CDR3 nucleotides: TGTGCCAGCAGACTCGGACCGGAGGAGCAGTTCTTC. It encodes CASRLGPEEQFF.

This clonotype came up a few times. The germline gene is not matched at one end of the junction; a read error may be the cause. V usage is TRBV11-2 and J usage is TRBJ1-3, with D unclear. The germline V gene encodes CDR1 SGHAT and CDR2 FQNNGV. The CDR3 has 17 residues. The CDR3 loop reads CASSLIPRGRFGDTIYF. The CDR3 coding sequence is TGTGCCAGCAGCTTAATCCCCCGTGGACGGTTTGGAGACACCATATATTTT.

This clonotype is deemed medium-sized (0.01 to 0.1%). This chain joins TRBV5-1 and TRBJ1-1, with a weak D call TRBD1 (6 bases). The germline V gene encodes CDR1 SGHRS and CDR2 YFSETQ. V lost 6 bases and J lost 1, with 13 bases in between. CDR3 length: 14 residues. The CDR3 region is CASKLQGENTEAFF. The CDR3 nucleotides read TGCGCCAGCAAATTACAGGGAGAGAACACTGAAGCTTTCTTT.

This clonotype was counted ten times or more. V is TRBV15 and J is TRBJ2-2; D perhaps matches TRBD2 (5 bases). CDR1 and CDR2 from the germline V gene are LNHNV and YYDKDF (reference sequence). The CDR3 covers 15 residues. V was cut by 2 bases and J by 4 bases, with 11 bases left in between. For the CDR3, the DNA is TGTGCCACCAGCAGAACGTTAGGGAGCACCGGGGAGCTGTTTTTT. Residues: CATSRTLGSTGELFF.

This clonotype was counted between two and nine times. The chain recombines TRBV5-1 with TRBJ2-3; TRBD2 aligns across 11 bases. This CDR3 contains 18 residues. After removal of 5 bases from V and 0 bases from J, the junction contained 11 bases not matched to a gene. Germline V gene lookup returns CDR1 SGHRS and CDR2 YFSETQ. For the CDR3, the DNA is TGCGCCAGCAGGGGTACTAGCGGGGGAACCTCTAGCACAGATACGCAGTATTTT. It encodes CASRGTSGGTSSTDTQYF. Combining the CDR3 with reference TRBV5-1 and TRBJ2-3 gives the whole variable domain KAGVTQTPRYLIKTRGQQVTLSCSPISGHRSVSWYQQTPGQGLQFLFEYFSETQRNKGNFPGRFSGRQFSNSRSEMNVSTLELGDSALYLCASRGTSGGTSSTDTQYFGPGTRLTVL.

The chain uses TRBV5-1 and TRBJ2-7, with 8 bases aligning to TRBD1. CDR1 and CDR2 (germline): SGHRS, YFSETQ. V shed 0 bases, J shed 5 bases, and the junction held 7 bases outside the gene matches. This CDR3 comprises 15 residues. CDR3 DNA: TGCGCCAGCAGCTTGGCCGGGACAGGCCCGAACGAGCAGTACTTC. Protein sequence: CASSLAGTGPNEQYF.

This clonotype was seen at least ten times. The CDR3 bases are TGCAGCGTTACCTCAGAAGCTGGCTACGAGCAGTACTTC. Its protein product is CSVTSEAGYEQYF. The chain uses TRBV29-1 and TRBJ2-7; no firm D call. Trimming removed 5 bases from V and 3 bases from J, with 14 bases in between. CDR1 is SQVTM and CDR2 is ANQGSEA in the germline V gene. CDR3 size: 13 residues.

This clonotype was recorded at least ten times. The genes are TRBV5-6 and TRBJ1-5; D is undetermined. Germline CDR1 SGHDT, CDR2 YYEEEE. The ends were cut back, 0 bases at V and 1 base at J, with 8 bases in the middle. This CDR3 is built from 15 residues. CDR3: CASSLGSRSNQPQHF. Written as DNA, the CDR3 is TGTGCCAGCAGCTTGGGGAGTAGGAGCAATCAGCCCCAGCATTTT. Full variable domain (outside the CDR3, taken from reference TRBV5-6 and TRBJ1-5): DAGVTQSPTHLIKTRGQQVTLRCSPKSGHDTVSWYQQALGQGPQFIFQYYEEEERQRGNFPDRFSGHQFPNYSSELNVNALLLGDSALYLCASSLGSRSNQPQHFGDGTRLSIL.

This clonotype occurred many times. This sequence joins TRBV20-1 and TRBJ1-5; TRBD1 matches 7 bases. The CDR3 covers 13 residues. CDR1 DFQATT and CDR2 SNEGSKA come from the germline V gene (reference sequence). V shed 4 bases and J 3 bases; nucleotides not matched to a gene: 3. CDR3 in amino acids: CSAMGQFNQPQHF. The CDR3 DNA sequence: TGCAGTGCTATGGGACAGTTCAATCAGCCCCAGCATTTT.

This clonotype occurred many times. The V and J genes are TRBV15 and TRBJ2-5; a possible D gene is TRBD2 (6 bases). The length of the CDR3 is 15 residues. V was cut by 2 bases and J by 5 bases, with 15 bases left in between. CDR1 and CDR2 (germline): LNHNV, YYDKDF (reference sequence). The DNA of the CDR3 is TGTGCCACCAGCAGAACCCGAGGAGGGTCGGAGACCCAGTACTTC. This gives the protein CATSRTRGGSETQYF.

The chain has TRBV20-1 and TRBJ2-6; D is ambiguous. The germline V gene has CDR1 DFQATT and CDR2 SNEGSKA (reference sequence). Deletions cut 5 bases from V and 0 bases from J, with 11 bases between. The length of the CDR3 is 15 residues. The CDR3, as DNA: TGCAGTGCTCCCCACCGATCCTCTGGGGCCAACGTCCTGACTTTC. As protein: CSAPHRSSGANVLTF.

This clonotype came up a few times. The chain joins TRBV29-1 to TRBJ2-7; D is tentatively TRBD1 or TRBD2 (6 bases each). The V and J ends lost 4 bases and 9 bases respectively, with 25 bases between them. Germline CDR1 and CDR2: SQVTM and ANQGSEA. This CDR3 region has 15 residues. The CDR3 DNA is TGCAGCGTTGCGATGGGGACACTAGCCTTGGTCGCGCAGTACTTC. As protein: CSVAMGTLALVAQYF.